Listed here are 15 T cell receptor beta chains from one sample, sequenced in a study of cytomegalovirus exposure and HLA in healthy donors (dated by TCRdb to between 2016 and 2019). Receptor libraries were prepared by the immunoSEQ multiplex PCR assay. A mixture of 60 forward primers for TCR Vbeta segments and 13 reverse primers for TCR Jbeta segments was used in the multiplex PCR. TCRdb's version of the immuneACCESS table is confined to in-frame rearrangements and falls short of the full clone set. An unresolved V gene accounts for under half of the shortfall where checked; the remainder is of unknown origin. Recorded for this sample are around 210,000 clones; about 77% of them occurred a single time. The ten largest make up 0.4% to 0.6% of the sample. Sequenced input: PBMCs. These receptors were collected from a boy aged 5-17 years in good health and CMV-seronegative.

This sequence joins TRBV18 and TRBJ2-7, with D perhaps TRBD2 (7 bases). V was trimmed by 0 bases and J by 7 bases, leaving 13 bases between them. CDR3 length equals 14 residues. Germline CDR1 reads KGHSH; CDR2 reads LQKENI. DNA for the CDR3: TGTGCCAGCTCACCACCGGGGGGGGGCCGGGAGCAGTACTTC. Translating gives CASSPPGGGREQYF. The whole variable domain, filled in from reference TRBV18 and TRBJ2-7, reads NAGVMQNPRHLVRRRGQEARLRCSPMKGHSHVYWYRQLPEEGLKFMVYLQKENIIDESGMPKERFSAEFPKEGPSILRIQQVVRGDSAAYFCASSPPGGGREQYFGPGTRLTVT.

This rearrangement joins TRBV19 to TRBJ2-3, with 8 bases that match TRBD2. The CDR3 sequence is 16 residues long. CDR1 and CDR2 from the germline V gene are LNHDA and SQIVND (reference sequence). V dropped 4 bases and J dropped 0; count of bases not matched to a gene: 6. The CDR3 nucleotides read TGTGCCAGTAGTACAACTAGCGGCGGTAGCACAGATACGCAGTATTTT. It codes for CASSTTSGGSTDTQYF.

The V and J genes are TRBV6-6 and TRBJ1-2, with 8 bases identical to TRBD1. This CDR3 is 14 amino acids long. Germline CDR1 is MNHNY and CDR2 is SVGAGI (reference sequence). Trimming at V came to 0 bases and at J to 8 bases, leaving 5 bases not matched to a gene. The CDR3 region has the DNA TGTGCCAGCAGTTACTCGCTACAGGGGGGCGGCTACACCTTC. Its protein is CASSYSLQGGGYTF.

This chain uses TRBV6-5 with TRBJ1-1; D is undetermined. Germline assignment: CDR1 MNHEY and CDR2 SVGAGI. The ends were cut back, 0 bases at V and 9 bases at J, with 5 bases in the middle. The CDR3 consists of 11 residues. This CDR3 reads CASSYSSKAFF. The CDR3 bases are TGTGCCAGCAGTTACTCGTCAAAAGCTTTCTTT.

Written as DNA, the CDR3 is TGTGCCAGCAGACCGGGACTAGCGCACGACGAGCAGTACTTC. Translating gives CASRPGLAHDEQYF. This chain uses TRBV6-1 with TRBJ2-7; 10 bases agree with TRBD2. After removal of 6 bases from V and 5 bases from J, the junction contained 7 bases not matched to a gene. The CDR3 runs 14 residues. The V gene's germline CDR1 is MNHNS and CDR2 SASEGT.

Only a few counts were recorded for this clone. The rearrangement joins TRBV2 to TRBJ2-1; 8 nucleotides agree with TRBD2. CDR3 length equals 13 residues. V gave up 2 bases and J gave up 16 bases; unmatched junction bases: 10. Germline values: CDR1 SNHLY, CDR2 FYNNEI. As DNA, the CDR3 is TGTGCCAGCAGTGAAAATTGGCGGAGCGGGGGTTTCTTC. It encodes CASSENWRSGGFF.

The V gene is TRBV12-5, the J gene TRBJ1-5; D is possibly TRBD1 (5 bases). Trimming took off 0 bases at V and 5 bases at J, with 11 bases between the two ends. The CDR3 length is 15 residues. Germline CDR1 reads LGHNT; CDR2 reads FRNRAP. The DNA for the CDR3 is TGTGCTAGTGGTTTGGTTCAGGGAATTGATCAGCCCCAGCATTTT. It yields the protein CASGLVQGIDQPQHF. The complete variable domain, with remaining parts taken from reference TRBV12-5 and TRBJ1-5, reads DARVTQTPRHKVTEMGQEVTMRCQPILGHNTVFWYRQTMMQGLELLAYFRNRAPLDDSGMPKDRFSAEMPDATLATLKIQPSEPRDSAVYFCASGLVQGIDQPQHFGDGTRLSIL.

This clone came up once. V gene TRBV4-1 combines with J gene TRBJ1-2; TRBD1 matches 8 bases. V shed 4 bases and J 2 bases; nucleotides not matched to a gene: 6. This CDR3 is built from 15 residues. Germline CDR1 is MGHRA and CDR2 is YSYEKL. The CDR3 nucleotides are TGCGCCAGCAGCCCAACAAACAGGGGGAACTATGGCTACACCTTC. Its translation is CASSPTNRGNYGYTF.

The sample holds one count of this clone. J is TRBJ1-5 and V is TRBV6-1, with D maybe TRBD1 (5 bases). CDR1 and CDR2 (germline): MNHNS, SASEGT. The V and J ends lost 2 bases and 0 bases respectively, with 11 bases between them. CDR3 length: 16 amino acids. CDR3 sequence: CASSETGLYSNQPQHF. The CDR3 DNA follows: TGTGCCAGCAGTGAAACAGGACTATATAGCAATCAGCCCCAGCATTTT.

The CDR3 nucleotides are TGTGCCTGGGGGCCGGGACTAGGAGTCTACAATGAGCAGTTCTTC. Protein product: CAWGPGLGVYNEQFF. The chain is built from TRBV30 and TRBJ2-1; 8 bases are a match to TRBD2. Germline CDR1 and CDR2: GTSNPN and SVGIG (reference sequence). The CDR3 sequence is 15 residues long. J lost 3 bases, V lost 5 bases, and 9 bases had no gene match.

This CDR3 reads CASGWTADLYEQYF. CDR3 in DNA: TGTGCCAGCGGTTGGACAGCCGACCTCTACGAGCAGTACTTC. The rearrangement joins TRBV6-4 to TRBJ2-7; D possibly corresponds to TRBD1 (6 bases). This CDR3 is built from 14 residues. In germline, CDR1 is MRHNA, CDR2 SNTAGT. The V and J ends lost 8 bases and 3 bases respectively, with 17 bases between them.

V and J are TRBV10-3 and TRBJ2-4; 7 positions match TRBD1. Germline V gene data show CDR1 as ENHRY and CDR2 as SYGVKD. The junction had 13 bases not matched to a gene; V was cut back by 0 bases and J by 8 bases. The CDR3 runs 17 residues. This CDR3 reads CAISESSVADREDIQYF. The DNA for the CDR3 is TGTGCCATCAGTGAGTCGTCGGTCGCCGACAGGGAAGACATTCAGTACTTC.

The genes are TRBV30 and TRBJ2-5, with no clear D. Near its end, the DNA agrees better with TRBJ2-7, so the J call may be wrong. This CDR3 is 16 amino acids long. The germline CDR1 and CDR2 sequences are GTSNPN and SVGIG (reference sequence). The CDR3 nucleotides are TGTGCCTGGAGCCCCTCCGGCGGATTGTTCGGCTACGAGCAGTACTTC. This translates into CAWSPSGGLFGYEQYF.

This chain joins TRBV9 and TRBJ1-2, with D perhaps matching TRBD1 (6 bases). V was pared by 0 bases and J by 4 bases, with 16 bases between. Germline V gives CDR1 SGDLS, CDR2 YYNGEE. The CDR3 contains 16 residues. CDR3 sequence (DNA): TGTGCCAGCAGCGTAGTTTCTGGGGGCGCCTTCTATGGCTACACCTTC. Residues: CASSVVSGGAFYGYTF.

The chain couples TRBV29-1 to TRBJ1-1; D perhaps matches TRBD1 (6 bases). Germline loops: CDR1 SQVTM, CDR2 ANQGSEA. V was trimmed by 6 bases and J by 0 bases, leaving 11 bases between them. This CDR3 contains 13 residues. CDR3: CSVHRVVNTEAFF. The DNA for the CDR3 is TGCAGCGTCCACAGGGTAGTGAACACTGAAGCTTTCTTT.